This T cell receptor beta chain stems from a study of CD8+CD57+ T cells in acquired aplastic anemia. Study context: The study obtained an average of around 3.4 ug of DNA from sorted CD4+ and CD8+ cells. Study conclusions and caveats: Between patients and controls, approximately 29 CD8+ CDR3 sequences were found in common. CD8+ Simpson's diversity in patients was not significantly different from that in controls.

TCR beta VDJ combinations and CDR3 sequences were profiled from genomic DNA. TCRdb re-analysed the reads in MiXCR, keeping a single row per CDR3 protein. The repertoire includes just over 450,000 distinct CDR3 sequences, around 33% of them detected once, and around 0.82% sits in the top ten. Patients sequenced had flow cytometry evidence of CD8+CD57+ cell expansion. At blood sampling, none of the patients had yet received therapy. The CDR3 loop spans 13 amino acids. V lost 5 bases and J lost 6, with 14 bases in between. CDR1 SNHLY and CDR2 FYNNEI come from the germline V gene. Comment on this clonotype: What it binds is unknown.

This TCR was sampled from a human donor with aplastic anemia. Input material: sorted CD4+, CD8+, or CD8+CD57+ T cells (not recorded which) from PBMCs. The chain is built from TRBV2 and TRBJ2-7; no clear D. CDR3 amino acids: CASSFALRVEQYF. CDR3 nucleotides: TGTGCCAGCAGTTTTGCTCTCCGGGTCGAGCAGTACTTC.